This is a list of T cell receptor beta chains from one sample in a study of cytomegalovirus exposure and HLA in healthy donors. Assay: immunoSEQ multiplex PCR; the TCRdb copy retains only in-frame clones and omits some. The sample yields approximately 73,000 clones, around 75% seen once. The sequenced sample consisted of PBMCs. These receptors came from a man in his 70s in good health and CMV-seronegative. Each CDR3 is given with its conserved first and last residue. D genes are given only for firm matches. Some rows mark clone size as missing; the rest say once, few, many or name a class of expanded clone.

size	J	V	D	CDR3	DNA
.	TRBJ2-1	TRBV6-6	TRBD1	CASSSGTGSGNEQFF	TGTGCCAGCAGTTCCGGGACAGGGTCGGGGAATGAGCAGTTCTTC
.	TRBJ2-7	TRBV30	TRBD1	CASQGALYEQYF	TGTGCTTCACAGGGGGCCCTCTACGAGCAGTACTTC
.	TRBJ2-3	TRBV5-4	.	CASSKAGTDTQYF	TGTGCCAGCAGTAAAGCGGGCACAGATACGCAGTATTTT
.	TRBJ2-1	TRBV21-1	.	CASNGNEQFF	TGTGCCAGCAACGGGAATGAGCAGTTCTTC
once	TRBJ2-5	TRBV25-1	TRBD1	CASSKGAVETQYF	TGTGCCAGCAGCAAGGGGGCAGTTGAGACCCAGTACTTC
once	TRBJ2-1	TRBV11-2	TRBD2	CASSSRGGPNNEQFF	TGTGCCAGCAGCTCCCGGGGGGGCCCTAACAATGAGCAGTTCTTC
.	TRBJ2-1	TRBV28	TRBD2	CASSFSGGTYNEQFF	TGTGCCAGCAGTTTTAGCGGGGGGACTTACAATGAGCAGTTCTTC
.	TRBJ1-2	TRBV4-3	TRBD1	CASSHSDRDGGYTF	TGCGCCAGCAGCCACTCGGACAGGGACGGCGGCTACACCTTC
.	TRBJ2-7	TRBV30	TRBD2	CAWSPPGGGLYEQYF	TGTGCCTGGAGTCCCCCCGGCGGGGGGCTCTACGAGCAGTACTTC
.	TRBJ2-3	TRBV14	TRBD2	CASSSRLGTSMRVDTQYF	TGTGCCAGCAGCTCCCGACTGGGGACTAGTATGAGGGTTGATACGCAGTATTTT
.	TRBJ2-7	TRBV28	TRBD1	CASTLQGRAYEQYF	TGTGCCAGCACGTTACAGGGGCGAGCCTACGAGCAGTACTTC
few	TRBJ1-3	TRBV10-3	TRBD1	CAISGRDSSGNTIYF	TGTGCCATCAGTGGCCGGGACAGCTCTGGAAACACCATATATTTT
.	TRBJ2-1	TRBV10-3	TRBD2	CAISLFSGSGDEQFF	TGTGCCATCAGCTTATTTAGCGGGAGTGGGGATGAGCAGTTCTTC
once	TRBJ2-1	TRBV30	.	CAWSGRGRTAIFYNEQFF	TGTGCCTGGAGTGGTCGGGGTAGGACCGCAATTTTTTACAATGAGCAGTTCTTC